One sample yielded the 24 T cell receptor beta chains listed below, sequenced in a study of OX40 agonist ivuxolimab in advanced cancers. The method was immunoSEQ multiplex PCR; TCRdb's version includes in-frame clones alone and lacks a portion of them. Of 70,000 or so clones detected, around 89% appear once; the ten largest clones hold approximately 0.91%. Sequencing used CD4+ or CD8+ T cells sorted from blood, obtained in a trial of the OX40 agonist ivuxolimab. The receptors derive from an adult with an advanced solid tumor such as melanoma, head and neck, liver or kidney cancer.

V and J are TRBV11-3 and TRBJ2-7; 7 bases are a match to TRBD1. CDR1 SGHNT and CDR2 YENEEA come from the germline V gene. The CDR3 runs to 15 residues. Trimming cost V 3 bases and J 2 bases; bases outside gene matches: 7. CDR3 protein: CASSFRDSAPYEQYF. The CDR3 bases are TGTGCCAGCAGCTTCCGGGACAGTGCTCCCTACGAGCAGTACTTC.

The chain combines TRBV2 with TRBJ2-1; D ambiguous. CDR1 SNHLY and CDR2 FYNNEI come from the germline V gene. V was shortened by 3 bases and J by 9 bases, with 12 bases between the two germline ends. The CDR3 extends over 13 amino acids. The CDR3 coding sequence is TGTGCCAGCAGTGAGCCCTTAACGGTTGAGCAGTTCTTC. As protein: CASSEPLTVEQFF.

V is TRBV29-1 and J is TRBJ2-7; D gene unclear. Germline CDR1 is SQVTM and CDR2 is ANQGSEA. The CDR3 covers 13 residues. The V gene lost 5 bases and the J gene lost 3 bases, with 14 bases spanning the gap. CDR3 amino acids: CSVSLVADYEQYF. The DNA of the CDR3 is TGCAGCGTTTCCCTGGTGGCGGACTACGAGCAGTACTTC.

This chain connects TRBV7-3 to TRBJ2-5; D possibly corresponds to TRBD2 (6 bases). Trimming removed 6 bases from V and 3 bases from J, with 17 bases in between. The CDR3 covers 15 residues. Germline assignment: CDR1 SGHTA and CDR2 FQGTGA. The DNA of the CDR3 is TGTGCCAGCAGTTTCGGACTACTACAAAAAGAGACCCAGTACTTC. This encodes CASSFGLLQKETQYF.

The chain couples TRBV6-1 to TRBJ2-1; D is undetermined. V dropped 1 base and J dropped 6 bases, with 10 bases sitting between them. CDR3 length equals 14 residues. CDR1 and CDR2 from the germline V gene are MNHNS and SASEGT. The CDR3: CASSEGLRPNEQFF. CDR3 in DNA: TGTGCCAGCAGTGAAGGGTTGCGTCCCAATGAGCAGTTCTTC.

V gene TRBV10-1 combines with J gene TRBJ1-1; D is perhaps TRBD1 (5 bases). V shed 5 bases and J shed 2 bases, with 6 bases lying between them. Germline V gives CDR1 WNHNN, CDR2 SYGVQD (reference sequence). The CDR3 is made up of 12 amino acids. The CDR3 DNA follows: TGCGCCAGCAGTAGGGACAACACTGAAGCTTTCTTT. Amino acid sequence: CASSRDNTEAFF.

This sequence joins TRBV5-1 and TRBJ2-1; TRBD2 might be the D (5 bases). Germline-derived CDR1 and CDR2 are SGHRS and YFSETQ. V dropped 0 bases and J dropped 6 bases, with 16 bases sitting between them. The CDR3 contains 16 residues. Written as DNA, the CDR3 is TGCGCCAGCAGCTTGGTTCCGGGCCCGACTACCAATGAGCAGTTCTTC. This gives the protein CASSLVPGPTTNEQFF.

The V call is TRBV19, the J call TRBJ2-2; either TRBD1 or TRBD2 may fit D (6 bases each). Trimming shortened V by 3 bases and J by 4 bases, and 12 bases separated the two germline ends. Germline lookup yields CDR1 LNHDA and CDR2 SQIVND (reference sequence). The CDR3 has 15 amino acids. CDR3 nucleotide sequence: TGTGCCAGTAGTATGTCACAGGGAGGCACCGGGGAGCTGTTTTTT. Its translation is CASSMSQGGTGELFF. Full variable domain (missing parts from reference TRBV19 and TRBJ2-2): DGGITQSPKYLFRKEGQNVTLSCEQNLNHDAMYWYRQDPGQGLRLIYYSQIVNDFQKGDIAEGYSVSREKKESFPLTVTSAQKNPTAFYLCASSMSQGGTGELFFGEGSRLTVL.

The J gene is TRBJ1-1, the V gene TRBV5-1; 8 nucleotides align to TRBD1. Looked up from germline, CDR1 is SGHRS and CDR2 is YFSETQ. V gave up 3 bases and J gave up 4 bases; unmatched junction bases: 5. CDR3 length: 14 amino acids. The CDR3 DNA reads TGCGCCAGCAGCTCGACAGGGGCGGCCACTGAAGCTTTCTTT. Its translation is CASSSTGAATEAFF.

A single count supports this clone. The genes are TRBV30 and TRBJ2-1; 9 bases align to TRBD2. The germline V gene has CDR1 GTSNPN and CDR2 SVGIG (reference sequence). V gave up 0 bases and J gave up 1 base; unmatched junction bases: 4. The CDR3 extends over 16 amino acids. The CDR3: CAWSVRREGSYNEQFF. CDR3 nucleotides: TGTGCCTGGAGTGTAAGGCGGGAGGGATCCTACAATGAGCAGTTCTTC.

V usage is TRBV5-6 and J usage is TRBJ1-2; 8 positions agree with TRBD1. Germline values: CDR1 SGHDT, CDR2 YYEEEE. J lost 6 bases, V lost 4 bases, and 5 bases had no gene match. The CDR3 extends over 13 amino acids. CDR3 sequence: CASSVGQGDGYTF. CDR3 DNA sequence: TGTGCCAGCAGCGTCGGACAGGGTGATGGCTACACCTTC.

The J gene is TRBJ1-5, the V gene TRBV16; a possible D gene is TRBD1 (6 bases). Germline V lookup: CDR1 KGHSY, CDR2 FQNENV. V was clipped by 4 bases and J by 3 bases, with 10 bases between them. CDR3 size: 14 residues. The CDR3 protein is CASSPGQNNQPQHF. The CDR3 DNA follows: TGTGCCAGCAGCCCCGGACAGAACAATCAGCCCCAGCATTTT.

The chain recombines TRBV5-4 with TRBJ1-2; no clear D. This CDR3 region has 14 residues. The V gene's germline CDR1 is SGHNT and CDR2 YYREEE (reference sequence). Trimming took off 0 bases at V and 0 bases at J, with 6 bases between the two ends. CDR3: CASSLDTTNYGYTF. The CDR3 DNA reads as TGTGCCAGCAGCTTGGACACAACTAACTATGGCTACACCTTC.

The rearrangement links TRBV9 to TRBJ2-1; no clear D. Germline V gene data show CDR1 as SGDLS and CDR2 as YYNGEE. The CDR3 runs 12 residues. Trimming took off 0 bases at V and 8 bases at J, with 6 bases between the two ends. The chain's CDR3 is CASSVAGDEQFF. The CDR3 DNA sequence: TGTGCCAGCAGCGTAGCTGGGGATGAGCAGTTCTTC.

The chain links TRBV4-2 to TRBJ1-3, with D unresolved. CDR3 length equals 13 residues. In germline, CDR1 is LGHNA, CDR2 YNFKEQ. The CDR3 DNA sequence: TGTGACGAGGTGCGAGAAGGTGGAAACACCATATATTTT. This codes for CDEVREGGNTIYF.

The chain employs TRBV28 and TRBJ2-3; D call uncertain. This CDR3 has 13 amino acids. CDR1 and CDR2 from the germline V gene are MDHEN and SYDVKM. Trimming cost V 2 bases and J 0 bases, with 3 bases left between them. The CDR3 DNA reads as TGTGCCAGCAGTTTAACTAGCACAGATACGCAGTATTTT. Encoded protein: CASSLTSTDTQYF.

The rearrangement joins TRBV9 to TRBJ2-1; the match to TRBD2 covers 9 bases. CDR3 length equals 15 residues. J gave up 0 bases and V 4 bases, and 2 bases lay outside the gene matches. CDR1 is SGDLS and CDR2 is YYNGEE in the germline V gene. The CDR3 sequence is CASSQTSGSYNEQFF. The CDR3, as DNA: TGTGCCAGCAGCCAGACTAGCGGCTCCTACAATGAGCAGTTCTTC.

The genes are TRBV5-1 and TRBJ1-6; no clear D gene. Germline V gene sequence: CDR1 SGHRS, CDR2 YFSETQ. The CDR3 is made up of 12 amino acids. V lost 4 bases and J 9 bases, leaving 8 bases between the germline ends. CDR3 protein: CASSPYGSPLHF. The CDR3 DNA reads as TGCGCCAGCAGCCCCTATGGTTCACCCCTCCACTTT.

V is TRBV11-3 and J is TRBJ2-7; the match to TRBD2 covers 7 bases. With 1 base clipped from V and 4 bases from J, the junction kept 7 bases outside the gene matches. The CDR3 contains 15 residues. In germline, CDR1 is SGHNT, CDR2 YENEEA. The CDR3 spells CASSLGAVGGYEQYF. The CDR3 DNA sequence: TGTGCCAGCAGCTTAGGGGCTGTGGGGGGGTACGAGCAGTACTTC.

V gene TRBV5-1 combines with J gene TRBJ2-5, with 7 positions matching TRBD2. The junction had 4 bases not matched to a gene; V was cut back by 4 bases and J by 1 base. CDR1 is SGHRS, CDR2 YFSETQ, per germline. This CDR3 is 14 amino acids long. The CDR3 loop reads CASSQLATQETQYF. The CDR3 nucleotides read TGCGCCAGCAGCCAACTAGCGACCCAAGAGACCCAGTACTTC.

The rearrangement uses TRBV7-2 and TRBJ1-1; tentative D call: TRBD1 (6 bases). This CDR3 comprises 17 residues. The germline gives CDR1 SGHTA, CDR2 FQGNSA. V lost 5 bases, J lost 1 base, and 20 bases lay in between. The CDR3 DNA sequence: TGTGCCAGCAGCCGAATAGGGGGGGGAACAGGGAACACTGAAGCTTTCTTT. It yields the protein CASSRIGGGTGNTEAFF.

The genes are TRBV27 and TRBJ1-3; 7 bases match TRBD1. The V gene end was trimmed by 4 bases and the J gene end by 4 bases; junction bases not matched to a gene: 7. Germline CDR1 and CDR2: MNHEY and SMNVEV (reference sequence). This CDR3 is built from 15 residues. The CDR3 DNA reads as TGTGCCAGCAGTTCCCACAGGGGAGCGGGAAACACCATATATTTT. Translating gives CASSSHRGAGNTIYF.

This clone is a singleton in its sample. The junction and the germline gene differ at one end; a read error may be behind it. The chain is built from TRBV2 and TRBJ2-1, with TRBD1 identical over 8 bases. CDR3 length: 15 residues. Germline CDR1 reads SNHLY; CDR2 reads FYNNEI. CDR3 region: CASREDRGSYNEQFF. CDR3 nucleotides: TGTGCCAGCAGAGAAGACAGGGGCTCCTACAATGAGCAGTTCTTC.

This clone has a single count. This chain connects TRBV4-1 to TRBJ2-6, with D possibly TRBD1 on 6 matching bases. Germline CDR1 MGHRA, CDR2 YSYEKL. The CDR3 covers 19 residues. Trimming shortened V by 0 bases and J by 1 base, and 16 bases separated the two germline ends. The CDR3 loop is CASSQDIEQGQSGANVLTF. The CDR3, as DNA: TGCGCCAGCAGCCAAGATATCGAACAGGGTCAGTCTGGGGCCAACGTCCTGACTTTC.